Listed below are T cell receptor beta chains from one sample, sequenced in a study of molecular identifiers for immune sequencing clone quantification. TCRdb reanalysed the PCR reads using MiXCR and keeps one entry per CDR3 protein. The table lists around 460,000 distinct CDR3 sequences, around 23% of them singletons, with around 0.76% in the top ten. The specimen sequenced was naive CD8+ T cells from blood, with Jurkat cell RNA spiked in. These receptor sequences come from a human donor in good health. Some libraries in this study had Jurkat cell RNA spiked in. The conserved cysteine and the conserved F or W are not part of the CDR3 here. A D gene is named only where the DNA matches it firmly. Rows give clone size only sometimes, using once, few, many, or a class for an expanded clone.

v_call,d_call,clone_size,j_call,cdr3_aa
TRBV7-9,NA,few,TRBJ2-7,ASSLGPSDEQY
TRBV7-3,TRBD2,few,TRBJ2-1,ASSSGLAGVEQF
TRBV5-4,NA,many,TRBJ2-7,ASSPLGGSSYEQY
TRBV3-1,TRBD2,NA,TRBJ2-1,ASSTQRGPSYNEQF
TRBV12-3/TRBV12-4,TRBD2,NA,TRBJ2-7,ASSLEGGLYEQY
TRBV5-1,NA,many,TRBJ2-5,ASSRGTKQETQY
TRBV6-5,NA,NA,TRBJ2-7,ASSFPRSGYEQY
TRBV7-9,NA,NA,TRBJ1-1,ASSWGGITEAF
TRBV29-1,TRBD1,NA,TRBJ1-1,SVGRTGGNSWVNTEAF
TRBV27,TRBD1,NA,TRBJ1-5,ASSPGGQHQPQH
TRBV7-3,NA,few,TRBJ1-1,ASSPPLRQGGTEAF
TRBV7-2,NA,many,TRBJ2-1,ASSLAPGIGYNEQF
TRBV27,TRBD1,NA,TRBJ1-2,ASAPWDRNNYGNT
TRBV14,NA,many,TRBJ2-5,ASSPPRQETQY
TRBV7-6,TRBD2,NA,TRBJ2-3,ASSFNPFTSGSSTDTQY
TRBV19,NA,once,TRBJ1-1,ASSIDPGSEAF
TRBV7-9,NA,many,TRBJ1-1,ASSSDMNTEAF
TRBV6-5,TRBD1,many,TRBJ1-1,ASRQGVNTEAF
TRBV5-6,TRBD1,NA,TRBJ2-6,ASSLDRGLGANVLT
TRBV6-2/TRBV6-3,NA,few,TRBJ1-2,ASSYSLGEVNYGYT
TRBV21-1,NA,few,TRBJ2-3,ASSTHAGTDTDTQY
TRBV27,NA,NA,TRBJ1-1,ASSLSNYRLTEAF
TRBV9,NA,NA,TRBJ2-3,ASSPRDSWGADTQY
TRBV9,NA,many,TRBJ2-1,ASSPGAYEQF
TRBV7-9,TRBD1,many,TRBJ2-7,ASSHGTGYEQY
TRBV5-6,NA,many,TRBJ2-6,ASSLDTYSGANVLT
TRBV27,NA,NA,TRBJ2-7,ACSWNSYEQY
TRBV5-3,NA,NA,TRBJ2-5,ASSSPQGSQETQY
TRBV27,TRBD1,few,TRBJ2-7,ASSPTGVNYEQY
TRBV27,TRBD1,NA,TRBJ1-1,ASTITGGQAF
TRBV29-1,TRBD1,few,TRBJ2-7,SVAVDRGYEQY
TRBV20-1,TRBD2,few,TRBJ2-7,SARVTGLAYEQY
TRBV20-1,TRBD2,few,TRBJ2-5,SARDSSLGSREGPKRETQY
TRBV3-1,NA,NA,TRBJ2-7,ASSNTAGWYEQY
TRBV27,NA,few,TRBJ1-2,ASSLSRDTNYGYT
TRBV28,TRBD1,NA,TRBJ1-1,ASSLISGTGGLTEAF
TRBV6-5,NA,few,TRBJ1-5,ASSQSGSYPPQH
TRBV5-6,TRBD1,NA,TRBJ2-7,ASSLGTGYGEQY
TRBV6-1,NA,NA,TRBJ2-2,ATSRQYTGELF
TRBV6-5,NA,NA,TRBJ2-3,ASSPTTKGTDTQY
TRBV14,NA,many,TRBJ2-2,ASSQTASNTGELF